The 2 T cell receptor beta chains listed next were all sequenced from one sample in a study of OX40 agonist ivuxolimab in advanced cancers. Method: immunoSEQ multiplex PCR; TCRdb's copy keeps in-frame clones and lacks some. This table holds 90,000 to 120,000 clones, under 95% found once. Sequencing was performed on CD4+ or CD8+ T cells sorted from blood, taken in a trial of the OX40 agonist ivuxolimab. These receptors were taken from an adult with an advanced solid tumor such as melanoma, head and neck, liver or kidney cancer.

This chain links TRBV7-2 with TRBJ2-3; D gene unclear. Trimming cost V 2 bases and J 2 bases, with 5 bases left between them. The CDR3 runs to 13 residues. CDR1 is SGHTA, CDR2 FQGNSA, per germline. Here the CDR3 DNA reads TGTGCCAGCAGCTTACAGATCACAGATACGCAGTATTTT. Protein sequence: CASSLQITDTQYF. Full variable domain (rest looked up from reference TRBV7-2 and TRBJ2-3): GAGVSQSPSNKVTEKGKDVELRCDPISGHTALYWYRQSLGQGLEFLIYFQGNSAPDKSGLPSDRFSAERTGGSVSTLTIQRTQQEDSAVYLCASSLQITDTQYFGPGTRLTVL.

V gene TRBV13 combines with J gene TRBJ1-2; 10 bases map to TRBD1. With 5 bases clipped from V and 8 bases from J, the junction kept 11 bases outside the gene matches. The CDR3 sequence is 15 residues long. In germline, CDR1 is PRHDT, CDR2 FYEKMQ (reference sequence). The CDR3 DNA is TGTGCCAGCAGCATCCGGGACAGGGGACCGGAAGGCTACACCTTC. Translated, it gives CASSIRDRGPEGYTF.